This T cell receptor (beta chain) comes out of a study of cytomegalovirus exposure and HLA in healthy donors. Primers for the PCR totalled 60 Vbeta and 13 Jbeta. TCRdb's table, derived via immunoSEQ multiplex PCR, lists solely in-frame clones and lacks some. This table has more than 120,000 clones, approximately 80% appearing once. V lost 8 bases to trimming and J lost 3 bases, with 9 bases between them. The CDR3 consists of 12 residues. Germline CDR1 and CDR2: KGHSH and LQKENI. This TCR derives from a woman in her 40s in good health and CMV-seropositive. The gene calls are TRBV18 and TRBJ2-3; D uncertain. Sequencing input: PBMCs. The CDR3 protein is CASGGRTDTQYF. The CDR3 DNA sequence: TGTGCCAGCGGTGGTAGAACAGATACGCAGTATTTT.